Each of the 8 T cell receptor beta chains below was sequenced from the same sample in a study of T cell changes during pregnancy in multiple sclerosis. Clones were read by immunoSEQ multiplex PCR, and TCRdb kept only the in-frame ones, dropping some. The sample lists some 48,000 clones; approximately 90% were seen once. The specimen was CD8+ T cells from peripheral blood mononuclear cells, collected in the second trimester of pregnancy. The receptors derive from a female donor with multiple sclerosis, enrolled in a pregnancy study.

V is TRBV9 and J is TRBJ1-2; 7 nucleotides align to TRBD1. Germline CDR1 SGDLS, CDR2 YYNGEE. V lost 7 bases, J lost 8 bases, and 8 bases stayed unmatched. The CDR3 runs 12 residues. CDR3 sequence: CASQSDRRGYTF. The DNA for the CDR3 is TGTGCCAGCCAATCGGACAGGCGGGGCTACACCTTC.

The DNA for the CDR3 is TGTGCCAGCAGTGACGGACAGGGCCTTTTTACTGAAGCTTTCTTT. This gives the protein CASSDGQGLFTEAFF. The chain combines TRBV6-1 with TRBJ1-1; 8 positions agree with TRBD1. This CDR3 region has 15 residues. CDR1 and CDR2 from the germline V gene are MNHNS and SASEGT. V shed 3 bases, J shed 5 bases, and the junction held 8 bases outside the gene matches.

A single count supports this clone. The chain employs TRBV23-1 and TRBJ2-5, with TRBD1 matching over 7 bases. TRBV23-1 is assigned to the ORF class and has an uncertain function. The V segment lost 0 bases and the J segment 6 bases; nucleotides outside the gene matches: 13. The CDR3 is made up of 17 amino acids. CDR3 loop: CASSQSLLGGQIKTQYF. The CDR3 DNA follows: TGCGCCAGCAGTCAATCGCTCCTTGGGGGACAGATCAAGACCCAGTACTTC.

This chain links TRBV9 with TRBJ2-1, with 13 nucleotides matching TRBD2. The CDR3 loop spans 17 amino acids. Germline CDR1 and CDR2: SGDLS and YYNGEE. V shed 3 bases, J shed 4 bases, and the junction held 7 bases outside the gene matches. The CDR3, as DNA: TGTGCCAGCAGCGAATGGACTAGCGGGGGCCCTTACAATGAGCAGTTCTTC. This codes for CASSEWTSGGPYNEQFF.

This clone was detected once. The chain combines TRBV9 with TRBJ2-4, with 7 bases lining up with TRBD2. Per germline, CDR1 SGDLS and CDR2 YYNGEE. The CDR3 is 14 residues long. Trimming took 3 bases from V and 2 from J; bases not matched to a gene: 2. The DNA of the CDR3 is TGTGCCAGCAGCGGCGGGGGTACCAAAAACATTCAGTACTTC. Encoded protein: CASSGGGTKNIQYF.

The chain is built from TRBV4-2 and TRBJ2-1; 9 positions match TRBD2. The CDR3 covers 15 residues. Losses at the gene ends were 11 bases for V and 6 bases for J; bases not matched to a gene: 14. CDR1 is LGHNA and CDR2 is YNFKEQ in the germline V gene. The CDR3 is CACSPRTSDSNEQFF. The CDR3 DNA follows: TGTGCCTGCTCACCCCGGACTAGCGACTCCAATGAGCAGTTCTTC.

This clone was observed once. This rearrangement joins TRBV5-1 to TRBJ2-1; the match to TRBD2 covers 8 bases. The CDR3 is 15 residues long. Germline V gene lookup returns CDR1 SGHRS and CDR2 YFSETQ. V shed 2 bases and J 6 bases; nucleotides not matched to a gene: 7. As DNA, the CDR3 is TGCGCCAGCAGCTTAAACGGGGGGGCGGGCAATGAGCAGTTCTTC. This sequence encodes CASSLNGGAGNEQFF.

This chain connects TRBV5-8 to TRBJ1-5, with a tentative D call TRBD1 (5 bases). Germline V gene sequence: CDR1 SGHTS, CDR2 YDEGEE. CDR3 length equals 15 residues. V shed 0 bases and J shed 4 bases, with 11 bases lying between them. This chain's CDR3 is CASSLAGGENQPQHF. As DNA, the CDR3 is TGTGCCAGCAGCTTGGCCGGGGGTGAGAATCAGCCCCAGCATTTT.